This T cell receptor beta chain was sequenced in a study of post-analysis software for immune sequencing data. Study at large: The disease courses spanned relapsing-remitting, secondary progressive and progressive-relapsing forms of multiple sclerosis. Study outcomes and limitations: In multiple sclerosis, normalized Chao1 diversity was significantly below that of controls. When patients were compared with controls, about five TRBV segments were more frequent, TRBV5-6, TRBV5-1 and TRBV20-1 among them.

Sequencing libraries made from TCR beta cDNA carried unique molecular identifiers. The T cell input of about 0.95 to 11 million gave about 500,000 cDNA molecules. Via MiXCR, TCRdb re-called the PCR reads, giving one row per CDR3 protein. This table has about 260,000 distinct CDR3 sequences, 35% to 45% appearing once. The CDR3 runs 16 residues. Germline CDR1 MNHEY, CDR2 SMNVEV (reference sequence). Regarding this clonotype: The antigen is not known.

The TCR was taken from a girl under 18 with multiple sclerosis. The V gene is TRBV27, the J gene TRBJ2-1; TRBD2 matches 12 bases. The J call may be mistaken, given a closer DNA end match to TRBJ2-7. What was sequenced was blood. The CDR3 here is CASSFDLAGGVYEQYF. CDR3 DNA sequence: TGTGCCAGCAGTTTCGATCTAGCGGGAGGGGTTTATGAGCAGTACTTC.